This TCR beta chain was profiled in a study of OX40 agonist ivuxolimab in advanced cancers. The CDR3 spans 16 residues. CDR1 is MDHEN and CDR2 is SYDVKM in the germline V gene. This clone was recorded only once. This table comes from immunoSEQ multiplex PCR, and its TCRdb copy is limited to in-frame clones, with some not included. The top ten hold approximately 2% of the sample, which has approximately 45,000 clones, roughly 82% seen once. This specimen was CD4+ or CD8+ T cells sorted from blood, taken in a trial of the OX40 agonist ivuxolimab. The sequence derives from an adult with an advanced solid tumor such as melanoma, head and neck, liver or kidney cancer. This chain connects TRBV28 to TRBJ2-5; 8 bases agree with TRBD1. The DNA end lines up better with TRBJ2-7; the J call may be wrong. CDR3 coding DNA: TGTGCCAGCACCTTACCTGGGCCAGGGGGCGAATACGAGCAGTACTTC. Residues: CASTLPGPGGEYEQYF.